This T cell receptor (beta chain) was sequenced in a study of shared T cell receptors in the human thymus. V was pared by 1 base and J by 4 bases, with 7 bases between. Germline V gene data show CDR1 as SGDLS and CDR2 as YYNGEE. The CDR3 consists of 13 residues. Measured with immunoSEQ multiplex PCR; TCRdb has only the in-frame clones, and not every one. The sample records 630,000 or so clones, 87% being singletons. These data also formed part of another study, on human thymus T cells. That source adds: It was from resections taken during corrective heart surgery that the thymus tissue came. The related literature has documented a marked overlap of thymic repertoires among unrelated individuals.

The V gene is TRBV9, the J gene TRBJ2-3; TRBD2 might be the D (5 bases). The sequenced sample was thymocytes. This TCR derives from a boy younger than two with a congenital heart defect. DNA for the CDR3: TGTGCCAGCAGCGTAAAGAGGGCAGATACGCAGTATTTT. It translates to CASSVKRADTQYF.